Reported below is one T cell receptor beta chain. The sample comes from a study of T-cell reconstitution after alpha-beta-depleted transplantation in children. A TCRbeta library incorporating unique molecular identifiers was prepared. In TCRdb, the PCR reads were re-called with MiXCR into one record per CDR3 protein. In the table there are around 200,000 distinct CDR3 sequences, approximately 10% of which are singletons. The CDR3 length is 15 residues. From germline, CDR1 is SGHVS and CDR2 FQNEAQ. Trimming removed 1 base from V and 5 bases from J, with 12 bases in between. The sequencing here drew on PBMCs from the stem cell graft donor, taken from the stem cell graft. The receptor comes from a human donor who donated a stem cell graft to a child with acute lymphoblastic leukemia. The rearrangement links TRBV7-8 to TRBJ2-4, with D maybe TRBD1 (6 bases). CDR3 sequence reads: CASSLVRGWQNIQYF. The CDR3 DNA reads TGTGCCAGCAGCTTAGTGAGGGGGTGGCAAAACATTCAGTACTTC.